There are a few counts of the clone carrying this T cell receptor (beta chain). Its antigen is unknown. TCR alpha and beta CDR3 regions were amplified from RNA using iRepertoire nested multiplex PCR. One-step reverse transcription and amplification started from approximately 100-400 ng of tissue mRNA or PBMC total RNA. TCRdb reprocessed the multiplex PCR reads via MiXCR and lists one record per CDR3 protein. The sample has about 130,000 distinct CDR3 sequences, under 30% seen once. This sample was taken from a study of glioma-infiltrating T cells. Findings and limits, study-wide: Gliomas, especially low-grade, showed above-expected tissue-blood divergence; non-neoplastic patients showed below. CDR3 overlap between tissue and blood was very small.

Unmatched junction bases numbered 5, after V lost 3 bases and J lost 1 base. The CDR3 runs to 16 residues. Germline V lookup: CDR1 DFQATT, CDR2 SNEGSKA (reference sequence). The sample comprised glioma tissue, nonneoplastic brain tissue, or PBMCs (not recorded which). This chain joins TRBV20-1 and TRBJ2-1; 11 bases are a match to TRBD2. This receptor was identified in a human donor with low-grade glioma or glioblastoma, undergoing nonglioma brain surgery, or in good health (not recorded which). The CDR3 region has the DNA TGCAGTGCTAGGGTAGCGGGGGGGCCGTCCTACAATGAGCAGTTCTTC. This translates into CSARVAGGPSYNEQFF.